The entry that follows covers one T cell receptor (beta chain) sequence. Its antigen is undetermined. This sample was taken from a study of cytomegalovirus exposure and HLA in healthy donors. Study-wide background: The 95 to 150 validation repertoires, a later analysis reported, used the same platform as the approximately 700 first-cohort repertoires. The study, taken as a whole, reports: The study labeled more than 150 TCR beta chains cytomegalovirus-associated. There were some public TCRs occurring in many donors, but most TCR sequences were rare.

In germline, CDR1 is LNHNV, CDR2 YYDKDF (reference sequence). The V and J ends lost 8 bases and 9 bases, in that order; junction bases with no gene match: 13. The CDR3 spans 14 residues. Generated by immunoSEQ multiplex PCR, the TCRdb table keeps only in-frame clones and is missing some. This table holds 250,000 to 350,000 clones, 86% found once. The donors were in the roughly 120-subject validation cohort; that cohort was separate from the roughly 700-subject first cohort. The chain combines TRBV15 with TRBJ2-1; 7 bases line up with TRBD2. The sample was PBMCs. The receptor was isolated from a woman aged 18-29 years in good health and CMV-seronegative. The DNA of the CDR3 is TGTGCCACCCAGCAACGGGGGGACCTAGGTGAGCAGTTCTTC. It encodes CATQQRGDLGEQFF. The complete variable domain, with remaining parts taken from reference TRBV15 and TRBJ2-1, reads DAMVIQNPRYQVTQFGKPVTLSCSQTLNHNVMYWYQQKSSQAPKLLFHYYDKDFNNEADTPDNFQSRRPNTSFCFLDIRSPGLGDTAMYLCATQQRGDLGEQFFGPGTRLTVL.